This TCR beta chain was captured in a study of shared clonotypes between healthy human individuals. The CDR3 consists of 16 residues. V lost 5 bases, J lost 1 base, and 15 bases lay in between. The germline CDR1 and CDR2 sequences are MNHEY and SMNVEV (reference sequence). Some clones are missing from TCRdb's copy, which holds only in-frame ones; the method was immunoSEQ multiplex PCR. This table holds 2 million to 2.5 million clones, 90% to 96% found once. Donors were healthy HIV-negative adults without recent acute infections or vaccinations. Caucasian adults living in Nashville, Tennessee, provided all samples.

The TCR comes from a man younger than 30 in good health. The V call is TRBV27, the J call TRBJ2-4, with D possibly being TRBD1 (6 bases). What was sequenced was naive CD4+ T cells sorted from blood. The subset denotes: CD45RA+ positively selected. The CDR3 reads CASSPSTTGAKNIQYF. The CDR3 DNA is TGTGCCAGCAGTCCCTCTACAACAGGGGCCAAAAACATTCAGTACTTC.